This is a list of T cell receptor beta chains from one sample in a study of blood T cell repertoires in COVID-19. The data were produced by immunoSEQ multiplex PCR, yet TCRdb's version contains in-frame clones alone and is incomplete. The sample shows tens of thousands of clones, around 75% of them seen only once. Input material: peripheral blood. These receptors were collected from a man in his 70s with acute or convalescent COVID-19. CDR3s include the opening cysteine and the closing phenylalanine or tryptophan.

TRBV5-6,TRBJ1-1,CASSLVSGTEAFF
TRBV24-1,TRBJ1-2,CATSDPRDSSTNYGYTF
TRBV4-1,TRBJ2-7,CASSQDSGGGSGEQYF
TRBV7-2,TRBJ2-7,CASSSPSGSSEQYF
TRBV14,TRBJ2-5,CASSQDGVAGRRSGFKETQYF
TRBV28,TRBJ2-5,CASSLLGQGLETQYF
TRBV24-1,TRBJ2-3,CATEGDSTDTQYF
TRBV7-9,TRBJ2-7,CASSLVSLKEQYF
TRBV6-5,TRBJ2-7,CASNPDGLYEQYF
TRBV7-3,TRBJ2-1,CASSLAGGDNEQFF
TRBV28,TRBJ1-2,CASSLQGAHGYTF
TRBV25-1,TRBJ1-6,CASSEYKDGGNSPLHF
TRBV10-3,TRBJ2-3,CAISEGAANTDTQYF
TRBV3-1/TRBV3-2,TRBJ1-3,CASSLPDREANTIYF
TRBV6-5,TRBJ2-5,CAGSPSGIETQYF
TRBV2,TRBJ1-5,CASSGPRGGAYSNQPQHF
TRBV6-5,TRBJ1-1,CASTKGGAVNTEAFF
TRBV2,TRBJ1-4,CASSGRGFEKLFF
TRBV9,TRBJ2-2,CASSVDYGGDYTGELFF
TRBV11-3,TRBJ2-3,CASSFYREMGDTQYF
TRBV11-2,TRBJ2-2,CASSLGVNTGELFF
TRBV28,TRBJ2-1,CAGTSGENNEQFF
TRBV28,TRBJ2-7,CASSSQGSYEQYF
TRBV7-9,TRBJ2-7,CASSPGTGFYEQYF
TRBV28,TRBJ2-7,CASSLSGGRESYEQYF
TRBV4-1,TRBJ1-2,CASSQVSGGANYGYTF
TRBV28,TRBJ1-5,CASRKQGLSNQPQHF
TRBV7-8,TRBJ2-2,CASSFPGTGSTGELFF
TRBV29-1,TRBJ2-7,CSVALDSYEQYF
TRBV27,TRBJ2-6,CASSLSWGGAGANVLTF
TRBV27,TRBJ2-7,CASSPVDRTYEQYF
TRBV7-8,TRBJ2-1,CASKTSGRSAYNEQFF
TRBV27,TRBJ2-7,CASSLRGLAGIAYEQYF
TRBV6-6,TRBJ1-4,CASSYPAGEKLFF
TRBV11-1,TRBJ2-7,CASSLNGRTSYEQYF
TRBV29-1,TRBJ2-7,CSVEDLQGARYEQYF
TRBV3-1/TRBV3-2,TRBJ2-5,CASSPLSGSYQETQYF
TRBV27,TRBJ2-7,CASSLSWASGSYEQYF
TRBV5-1,TRBJ2-4,CASSIDRGKQNIQYF
TRBV27,TRBJ1-3,CASKAGDTGNTIYF
TRBV18,TRBJ1-5,CASSPSRGGQHF
TRBV15,TRBJ2-1,CATRTGGQNEQFF
TRBV28,TRBJ2-7,CASSFEARDEQYF
TRBV28,TRBJ1-2,CASSGQGLGYTF
TRBV3-1/TRBV3-2,TRBJ2-1,CASSQPGLAGYNEQFF
TRBV27,TRBJ2-1,CASSLSDRGLPQFF
TRBV28,TRBJ1-5,CASRQGPSNQPQHF
TRBV7-9,TRBJ1-5,CASSFSDSNQPQHF
TRBV6-6,TRBJ1-5,CASSGTGVGDNQPQHF
TRBV7-9,TRBJ1-5,CASSYAGDQPQHF
TRBV5-1,TRBJ1-2,CASSAPDRGILHGYTF
TRBV28,TRBJ1-4,CASNPRGTGRDEKLFF
TRBV14,TRBJ1-1,CASSHLGEGNTEAFF
TRBV7-2,TRBJ1-6,CASSREAGYSPLHF
TRBV5-1,TRBJ2-2,CATSGGNTGELFF